The subject of this entry is one T cell receptor (beta chain). Germline lookup yields CDR1 ENHRY and CDR2 SYGVKD. V shed 7 bases and J shed 3 bases, with 13 bases lying between them. The CDR3 is 13 amino acids. The test was conducted at deep level. Generated by immunoSEQ multiplex PCR, the TCRdb table keeps only in-frame clones and is missing some. The sample has more than 2,000,000 clones; more than 80% are singletons. The data were taken from a study of shared clonotypes between healthy human individuals. Specimen: naive CD4+ T cells sorted from blood. Sample subset: CD45RA+ positively selected. The receptor's source is a man between 18 and 29 years old in good health. This rearrangement joins TRBV10-3 to TRBJ2-7, with D perhaps TRBD1 (6 bases). The CDR3 coding sequence is TGTGCCATCAACAGGGCCCCTAACTACGAGCAGTACTTC. Its translation: CAINRAPNYEQYF.